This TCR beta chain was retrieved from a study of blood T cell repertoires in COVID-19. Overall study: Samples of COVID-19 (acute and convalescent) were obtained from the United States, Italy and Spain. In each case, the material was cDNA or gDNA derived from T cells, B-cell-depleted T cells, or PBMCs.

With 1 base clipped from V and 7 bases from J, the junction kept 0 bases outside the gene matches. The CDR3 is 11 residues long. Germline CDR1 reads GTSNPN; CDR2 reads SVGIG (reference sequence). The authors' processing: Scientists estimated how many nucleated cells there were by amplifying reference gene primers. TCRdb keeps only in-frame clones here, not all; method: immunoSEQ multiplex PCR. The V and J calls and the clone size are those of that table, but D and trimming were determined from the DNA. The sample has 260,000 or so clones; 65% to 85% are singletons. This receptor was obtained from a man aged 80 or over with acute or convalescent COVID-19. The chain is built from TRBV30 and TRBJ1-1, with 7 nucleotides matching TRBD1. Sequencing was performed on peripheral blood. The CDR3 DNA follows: TGTGCCTGGAGTGGGACAGGTGAAGCTTTCTTT. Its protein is CAWSGTGEAFF.